The 24 T cell receptor beta chains presented below share a single source sample, sequenced in a study of shared clonotypes between healthy human individuals. As defined, naive CD8 cells were CD45RO-negative and positively selected for CCR7, with terminally differentiated effector memory CD45RA+ cells excluded. Using immunoSEQ multiplex PCR, the repertoire was profiled, and TCRdb retains in-frame clones only, with some absent. The sample holds 550,000 to 750,000 clones, nearly 97% seen once. The specimen was naive CD8+ T cells sorted from blood. All receptors derive from a woman between 25 and 40 years old in good health.

In this sample, this clone turned up once. This chain joins TRBV5-1 and TRBJ2-3, with 10 bases fitting TRBD2. The junction had 4 bases not matched to a gene; V was cut back by 0 bases and J by 0 bases. The germline CDR1 and CDR2 sequences are SGHRS and YFSETQ. The CDR3 has 17 amino acids. The CDR3: CASSLGTSGGSTDTQYF. CDR3 in DNA: TGCGCCAGCAGCTTGGGGACTAGCGGAGGGAGCACAGATACGCAGTATTTT.

The J gene is TRBJ1-1, the V gene TRBV7-9; D not resolved. CDR1 and CDR2 from the germline V gene are SEHNR and FQNEAQ (reference sequence). There are 13 residues in the CDR3. Trimming pared 5 bases from V and 1 base from J, leaving 8 bases between. The CDR3 sequence is CASSRKGNTEAFF. In DNA, the CDR3 is TGTGCCAGCAGCCGAAAGGGGAACACTGAAGCTTTCTTT.

The chain joins TRBV4-1 to TRBJ1-5; D unresolved. This CDR3 is built from 15 residues. Trimming left V 3 bases short and J 9 bases short, with 18 bases between. Per the germline V gene, CDR1 is MGHRA and CDR2 is YSYEKL. DNA for the CDR3: TGCGCCAGCAGCCAGGCGGGTTCGTCAAGCTGGCCCCAGCATTTT. The encoded protein is CASSQAGSSSWPQHF.

The chain employs TRBV4-2 and TRBJ2-3; 9 bases align to TRBD2. Germline V gene lookup returns CDR1 LGHNA and CDR2 YNFKEQ. This CDR3 spans 15 amino acids. V lost 0 bases and J lost 5; bases outside the gene matches: 3. CDR3 sequence (DNA): TGTGCCAGCAGCCAAGATAGGCGGGAGGGAGATACGCAGTATTTT. Protein product: CASSQDRREGDTQYF.

The chain is built from TRBV5-1 and TRBJ1-2, with a weak D call TRBD1 (5 bases). Germline CDR1 is SGHRS and CDR2 is YFSETQ. V shed 4 bases and J shed 5 bases, with 24 bases lying between them. The CDR3 is 17 amino acids. The CDR3: CASSQDPRRGVRYGYTF. The CDR3 DNA is TGCGCCAGCAGCCAAGACCCCCGGCGGGGGGTCCGATATGGCTACACCTTC.

The CDR3 bases are TGTGCCAGCAGCTTCTGGACAGGCACCGGGGAGCTGTTTTTT. This gives the protein CASSFWTGTGELFF. The rearrangement joins TRBV5-6 to TRBJ2-2; TRBD1 agrees at 7 bases. There are 14 residues in the CDR3. With V trimmed by 2 bases and J by 4 bases, 2 bases remained unmatched. Germline V gene sequence: CDR1 SGHDT, CDR2 YYEEEE. The full variable domain, completed using reference TRBV5-6 and TRBJ2-2, is DAGVTQSPTHLIKTRGQQVTLRCSPKSGHDTVSWYQQALGQGPQFIFQYYEEEERQRGNFPDRFSGHQFPNYSSELNVNALLLGDSALYLCASSFWTGTGELFFGEGSRLTVL.

The chain carries TRBV2 and TRBJ1-2; D gene uncertain. The length of the CDR3 is 13 residues. Per germline, CDR1 SNHLY and CDR2 FYNNEI. Between the trimmed V and J ends, which lost 8 bases and 4 bases, there was a span of 14 bases. In nucleotides, the CDR3 is TGTGCCAGCCGAGCCTTGGTAGTCTATGGCTACACCTTC. Translated, it gives CASRALVVYGYTF.

The chain's CDR3 is CASSLGVTTNEKLFF. DNA of the CDR3: TGTGCCAGCAGTTTAGGGGTCACAACTAATGAAAAACTGTTTTTT. The chain links TRBV27 to TRBJ1-4; D ambiguous. The germline V gene encodes CDR1 MNHEY and CDR2 SMNVEV (reference sequence). The V end was cut by 2 bases, the J end by 0 bases, with 7 bases between. The CDR3 spans 15 residues.

This clone was detected once. The V call is TRBV14, the J call TRBJ2-5, with D unresolved. The V gene lost 4 bases and the J gene lost 5 bases, with 17 bases spanning the gap. Germline lookup yields CDR1 SGHDN and CDR2 FVKESK. The CDR3 consists of 15 residues. The CDR3 DNA reads as TGTGCCAGCAGCCCGAACGGAGAAATCTGGGAGACCCAGTACTTC. This translates into CASSPNGEIWETQYF.

V usage is TRBV6-5 and J usage is TRBJ2-7; the D is unclear. V shed 3 bases and J shed 5 bases, with 8 bases lying between them. This CDR3 has 12 amino acids. CDR1 and CDR2 from the germline V gene are MNHEY and SVGAGI. CDR3 sequence: CASSYFRNEQYF. The CDR3 bases are TGTGCCAGCAGTTATTTTAGGAACGAGCAGTACTTC.

In DNA form, the CDR3 reads TGTGCCAGCTCTAACCAGGGAGAAACCTACGAGCAGTACTTC. Residues: CASSNQGETYEQYF. V and J are TRBV27 and TRBJ2-7, with D perhaps matching TRBD1 or TRBD2 (5 bases each). The germline V gene encodes CDR1 MNHEY and CDR2 SMNVEV (reference sequence). V lost 8 bases and J 2 bases, leaving 16 bases between the germline ends. This CDR3 is built from 14 residues.

This clone was seen a single time. This chain uses TRBV28 with TRBJ1-5; 9 bases are shared with TRBD1. The CDR3 extends over 16 amino acids. V was pared by 5 bases and J by 2 bases, with 7 bases of the junction left unmatched. Germline V lookup: CDR1 MDHEN, CDR2 SYDVKM. CDR3 coding DNA: TGTGCCAGCAGTCCGACAGGGGGAGCTCGCAATCAGCCCCAGCATTTT. Translated: CASSPTGGARNQPQHF.

The chain recombines TRBV5-6 with TRBJ2-1; D might be TRBD1 (6 bases). The V and J ends lost 1 base and 7 bases respectively, with 12 bases between them. The CDR3 is made up of 14 amino acids. The germline V gene has CDR1 SGHDT and CDR2 YYEEEE. The CDR3 DNA reads TGTGCCAGCAGCTTGACAGGGATTGAGAATGAGCAGTTCTTC. It translates to CASSLTGIENEQFF.

This sequence joins TRBV7-7 and TRBJ2-1; D is undetermined. This CDR3 contains 14 residues. Trimming took 5 bases from V and 1 from J, leaving 9 bases between them. From germline, CDR1 is SSHAT and CDR2 FNYEAQ (reference sequence). In DNA form, the CDR3 reads TGTGCCAGCAGCCCCAGTGCATCCTACAATGAGCAGTTCTTC. Its protein is CASSPSASYNEQFF.

Here the CDR3 DNA reads TGTGCCAGCAGTGCTGGGGTCGAGCAGTTCTTC. This gives the protein CASSAGVEQFF. The chain combines TRBV2 with TRBJ2-1; no reliable D call. Trimming took off 4 bases at V and 10 bases at J, with 8 bases between the two ends. CDR3 length: 11 amino acids. Germline lookup yields CDR1 SNHLY and CDR2 FYNNEI. The variable domain in full, completed from reference TRBV2 and TRBJ2-1, reads EPEVTQTPSHQVTQMGQEVILRCVPISNHLYFYWYRQILGQKVEFLVSFYNNEISEKSEIFDDQFSVERPDGSNFTLKIRSTKLEDSAMYFCASSAGVEQFFGPGTRLTVL.

This clone is a singleton in its sample. The chain is built from TRBV11-2 and TRBJ1-4, with no clear D. CDR1 and CDR2 from the germline V gene are SGHAT and FQNNGV. The V end was cut by 3 bases, the J end by 6 bases, with 17 bases between. This CDR3 spans 16 amino acids. The chain's CDR3 is CASSFQAREPDEKLFF. The DNA for the CDR3 is TGTGCCAGCAGCTTCCAGGCCAGAGAGCCAGATGAAAAACTGTTTTTT. Full variable domain (outside the CDR3, taken from reference TRBV11-2 and TRBJ1-4): EAGVAQSPRYKIIEKRQSVAFWCNPISGHATLYWYQQILGQGPKLLIQFQNNGVVDDSQLPKDRFSAERLKGVDSTLKIQPAKLEDSAVYLCASSFQAREPDEKLFFGSGTQLSVL.

The rearrangement joins TRBV13 to TRBJ2-7, with D unclear. The germline CDR1 and CDR2 sequences are PRHDT and FYEKMQ (reference sequence). The CDR3 loop spans 15 amino acids. V lost 3 bases and J lost 5, with 17 bases in between. CDR3 DNA sequence: TGTGCCAGCAGCTTTGCTGGGCTAGAGCTCCACGAGCAGTACTTC. Translated: CASSFAGLELHEQYF.

This clone was observed a few times. The V and J genes are TRBV11-2 and TRBJ1-1; D is undetermined. Germline V gene data show CDR1 as SGHAT and CDR2 as FQNNGV. V lost 5 bases, J lost 5 bases, and 3 bases lay in between. The CDR3 runs 10 residues. This CDR3 is CASSRTEAFF. The CDR3 coding sequence is TGTGCCAGCAGCCGTACTGAAGCTTTCTTT.

The chain carries TRBV5-1 and TRBJ2-3, with unresolved D. With 2 bases removed from V and 4 bases from J, the gap between germline ends came to 17 bases. The germline gives CDR1 SGHRS, CDR2 YFSETQ. The CDR3 has 16 residues. CDR3 protein: CASSFPALQEADTQYF. CDR3 DNA: TGCGCCAGCAGCTTCCCGGCCCTCCAAGAAGCAGATACGCAGTATTTT.

The chain links TRBV5-1 to TRBJ1-2, with 9 bases aligning to TRBD1. Germline CDR1 and CDR2: SGHRS and YFSETQ. The CDR3 runs 13 residues. The V segment lost 5 bases and the J segment 4 bases; nucleotides outside the gene matches: 3. DNA for the CDR3: TGCGCCAGCAGTTCGACAGGGGGCTATGGCTACACCTTC. Translated: CASSSTGGYGYTF.

V and J are TRBV19 and TRBJ1-1; D remains unclear. Germline CDR1 is LNHDA and CDR2 is SQIVND (reference sequence). Deletions cut 5 bases from V and 1 base from J, with 11 bases between. This CDR3 spans 14 amino acids. The CDR3 spells CASSPTGGNTEAFF. CDR3 bases: TGTGCCAGTAGTCCGACCGGCGGGAACACTGAAGCTTTCTTT.

This rearrangement joins TRBV14 to TRBJ2-5, with 8 bases lining up with TRBD1. The end of the DNA aligns better with TRBJ2-7, so the J call may be wrong. Germline CDR1 SGHDN, CDR2 FVKESK. CDR3 size: 15 residues. CDR3 in amino acids: CASSPSRDRPHEQYF. The CDR3 bases are TGTGCCAGCAGCCCGAGCCGGGACAGGCCCCACGAGCAGTACTTC.

Concerning this clone itself: Mismatch with germline at one junction end may stem from a read error. The chain combines TRBV5-4 with TRBJ2-7; D tentatively fits TRBD1 or TRBD2 (6 bases each). The germline CDR1 and CDR2 sequences are SGHNT and YYREEE (reference sequence). The CDR3 loop spans 15 amino acids. The CDR3 sequence is CASSLVGTLPEGDDF. The CDR3 DNA is TGTGCCAGCAGCTTGGTGGGGACCTTGCCGGAGGGGGATGACTTC.

The rearrangement links TRBV5-8 to TRBJ1-5; no firm D call. V lost 2 bases, J lost 0 bases, and 3 bases lay in between. Germline V lookup: CDR1 SGHTS, CDR2 YDEGEE. The CDR3 totals 13 residues. The CDR3 here is CASSLRSNQPQHF. The CDR3 DNA is TGTGCCAGCAGCTTACGTAGCAATCAGCCCCAGCATTTT.